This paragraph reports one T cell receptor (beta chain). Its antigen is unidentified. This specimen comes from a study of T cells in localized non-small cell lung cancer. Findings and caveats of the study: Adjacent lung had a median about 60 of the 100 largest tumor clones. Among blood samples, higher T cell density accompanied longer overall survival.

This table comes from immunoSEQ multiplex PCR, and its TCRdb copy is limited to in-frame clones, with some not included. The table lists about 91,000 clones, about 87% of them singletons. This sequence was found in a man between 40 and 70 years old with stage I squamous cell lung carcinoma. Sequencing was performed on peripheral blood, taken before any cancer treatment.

The CDR3 nucleotides read TGTGCCAGCAGCTTAAACCTCTATGGCTACACCTTC. Protein product: CASSLNLYGYTF. The J gene is TRBJ1-2, the V gene TRBV7-2; D unclear. The CDR3 extends over 12 amino acids. Germline assignment: CDR1 SGHTA and CDR2 FQGNSA. V dropped 2 bases and J dropped 4 bases, with 5 bases sitting between them.